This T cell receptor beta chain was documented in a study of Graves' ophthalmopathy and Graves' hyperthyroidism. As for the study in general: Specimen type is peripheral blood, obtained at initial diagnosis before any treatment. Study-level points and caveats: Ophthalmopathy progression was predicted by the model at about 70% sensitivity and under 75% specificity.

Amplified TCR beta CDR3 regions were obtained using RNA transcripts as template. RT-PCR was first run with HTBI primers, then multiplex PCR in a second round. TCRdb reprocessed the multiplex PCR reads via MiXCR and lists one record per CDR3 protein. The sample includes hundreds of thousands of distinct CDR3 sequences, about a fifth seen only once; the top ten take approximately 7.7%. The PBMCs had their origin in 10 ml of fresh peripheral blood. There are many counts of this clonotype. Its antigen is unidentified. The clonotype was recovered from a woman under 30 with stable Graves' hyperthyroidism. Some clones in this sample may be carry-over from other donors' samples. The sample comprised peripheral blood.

In DNA, the CDR3 is TGTGCCAGCAGCTTGTCCCCAGGGGGTATCAATCAGCCCCAGCATTTT. Encoded protein: CASSLSPGGINQPQHF. This chain joins TRBV7-6 and TRBJ1-5, with 7 positions matching TRBD1. This CDR3 spans 16 amino acids. Germline-derived CDR1 and CDR2 are SGHVS and FNYEAQ. Trimming took 3 bases from V and 3 from J; bases not matched to a gene: 8.